The 24 T cell receptor beta chains given below trace back to one sample, sequenced in a study of blood T cell repertoires in COVID-19. Produced via immunoSEQ multiplex PCR; TCRdb's table is partial and in-frame only. Of roughly 150,000 clones in the sample, approximately 86% were seen once. What was sequenced was peripheral blood. These receptors all come from a man older than 75 with COVID-19, enrolled during active disease.

This clone was seen just once. The chain combines TRBV14 with TRBJ2-3, with 7 positions matching TRBD1. Trimming cost V 1 base and J 0 bases; bases outside gene matches: 7. The V gene's germline CDR1 is SGHDN and CDR2 FVKESK. This CDR3 contains 17 residues. The CDR3 DNA reads TGTGCCAGCAGCCAAGCGCACAGGGGCCCGAGCACAGATACGCAGTATTTT. Translation: CASSQAHRGPSTDTQYF.

The chain uses TRBV5-5 and TRBJ1-5; TRBD1 is a possible D gene (5 bases). Germline V gene sequence: CDR1 SGHKS, CDR2 YYEKEE (reference sequence). This CDR3 region has 15 residues. Trimming cost V 3 bases and J 0 bases, with 10 bases left between them. The CDR3 is CASSSQGGSNQPQHF. The CDR3 DNA reads as TGTGCCAGCAGCTCGCAGGGCGGTAGCAATCAGCCCCAGCATTTT.

The CDR3 is CASSKGGTGSYYGYTF. In DNA form, the CDR3 reads TGTGCCAGCAGCAAAGGTGGGACAGGGTCCTACTATGGCTACACCTTC. V usage is TRBV7-9 and J usage is TRBJ1-2; 9 nucleotides agree with TRBD1. CDR1 and CDR2 from the germline V gene are SEHNR and FQNEAQ (reference sequence). This CDR3 comprises 16 residues. The ends lost 5 bases at V and 3 bases at J; junction bases unmatched: 10.

The rearrangement uses TRBV4-3 and TRBJ1-6; possible D gene TRBD1, 5 bases. This CDR3 has 15 residues. Germline loops: CDR1 LGHNA, CDR2 YSLEER. The V end was cut by 1 base, the J end by 8 bases, with 12 bases between. CDR3 residues: CASSQVGGRDSPLHF. CDR3 coding DNA: TGCGCCAGCAGCCAAGTCGGGGGAAGGGATTCACCCCTCCACTTT.

This clone showed up just once. This chain uses TRBV6-5 with TRBJ1-1; the match to TRBD1 covers 12 bases. The CDR3 loop spans 16 amino acids. V lost 0 bases and J lost 11; bases outside the gene matches: 10. CDR1 and CDR2 from the germline V gene are MNHEY and SVGAGI. CDR3 nucleotide sequence: TGTGCCAGCAGTTACTCGAAGGGGACAGGGGGCGCAGCGGCTTTCTTT. This translates into CASSYSKGTGGAAAFF.

CDR3 DNA: TGTGCCAGCAGTGACCCCCGGACAGGGATGAACACTGAAGCTTTCTTT. Translation gives CASSDPRTGMNTEAFF. This chain joins TRBV2 and TRBJ1-1; TRBD1 matches at 8 bases. Germline V CDR1 and CDR2: SNHLY, FYNNEI. The CDR3 length is 16 residues. V lost 3 bases to trimming and J lost 0 bases; unmatched junction nucleotides: 6.

The chain couples TRBV19 to TRBJ1-4; 9 nucleotides line up with TRBD1. Trimming removed 3 bases from V and 5 bases from J; junction bases left unmatched: 4. CDR1 and CDR2 (germline): LNHDA, SQIVND (reference sequence). The CDR3 has 15 amino acids. The CDR3 spells CASSIGTGWNEKLFF. The CDR3 DNA reads TGTGCCAGTAGTATCGGGACAGGGTGGAATGAAAAACTGTTTTTT.

In nucleotides, the CDR3 is TGTGCCAGCAGTTCCCTGAGACTAGCGGAGTACAATGAGCAGTTCTTC. Its translation: CASSSLRLAEYNEQFF. The V call is TRBV7-2, the J call TRBJ2-1; 9 bases align to TRBD2. This CDR3 is built from 16 residues. The V and J ends lost 6 bases and 4 bases, in that order; junction bases with no gene match: 10. Germline V lookup: CDR1 SGHTA, CDR2 FQGNSA.

The chain employs TRBV6-5 and TRBJ2-2; D is ambiguous. Germline-derived CDR1 and CDR2 are MNHEY and SVGAGI. The CDR3 runs to 15 residues. V lost 8 bases to trimming and J lost 2 bases, with 15 bases between them. CDR3 in amino acids: CASPPGPGNTGELFF. The CDR3 DNA sequence: TGTGCCAGCCCCCCGGGTCCCGGTAACACCGGGGAGCTGTTTTTT.

This clone was found once. This chain connects TRBV5-4 to TRBJ2-1; D is unclear. The CDR3 runs to 15 residues. V was trimmed by 4 bases and J by 3 bases, leaving 14 bases between them. CDR1 is SGHNT, CDR2 YYREEE, per germline (reference sequence). CDR3 residues: CASSTESLGYNEQFF. DNA for the CDR3: TGTGCCAGCAGCACCGAATCCCTCGGCTACAATGAGCAGTTCTTC.

Written as DNA, the CDR3 is TGTGCCAGCAGACATGCGGGTACTAGCGGGGGACCCTGGGAGCAGTACTTC. It codes for CASRHAGTSGGPWEQYF. V usage is TRBV11-2 and J usage is TRBJ2-7; TRBD2 aligns across 11 bases. Germline V gives CDR1 SGHAT, CDR2 FQNNGV. V lost 6 bases and J lost 7; bases outside the gene matches: 17. The CDR3 has 17 amino acids.

This sequence joins TRBV15 and TRBJ1-1, with D perhaps matching TRBD1 (5 bases). CDR1 is LNHNV, CDR2 YYDKDF, per germline (reference sequence). V lost 1 base to trimming and J lost 4 bases, with 22 bases between them. The CDR3 is 18 residues long. CDR3 DNA sequence: TGTGCCACCAGCAGAGTAAGGGACGGACTTCGGGGGGGCACTGAAGCTTTCTTT. Translation: CATSRVRDGLRGGTEAFF.

The CDR3 spells CASSLLAGAETQYF. In DNA form, the CDR3 reads TGTGCCAGCAGCCTACTAGCGGGGGCAGAGACCCAGTACTTC. The gene calls are TRBV7-8 and TRBJ2-5, with 11 bases matching TRBD2. Germline V gene data show CDR1 as SGHVS and CDR2 as FQNEAQ. CDR3 size: 14 residues. J lost 4 bases, V lost 5 bases, and 3 bases had no gene match.

This chain joins TRBV7-8 and TRBJ1-6; TRBD1 aligns across 7 bases. Germline V gene lookup returns CDR1 SGHVS and CDR2 FQNEAQ. Trimming at V came to 5 bases and at J to 7 bases, leaving 5 bases not matched to a gene. CDR3 length equals 14 residues. CDR3 protein: CASSPGTENSPLHF. As DNA, the CDR3 is TGTGCCAGCAGCCCAGGGACAGAAAATTCACCCCTCCACTTT. The full variable domain, in which reference TRBV7-8 and TRBJ1-6 provide the parts outside the CDR3, is GAGVSQSPRYKVAKRGQDVALRCDPISGHVSLFWYQQALGQGPEFLTYFQNEAQLDKSGLPSDRFFAERPEGSVSTLKIQRTQQEDSAVYLCASSPGTENSPLHFGNGTRLTVT.

The V and J genes are TRBV5-1 and TRBJ1-1, with D tentatively TRBD1 (6 bases). This CDR3 has 14 amino acids. Trimming left V 4 bases short and J 1 base short, with 11 bases between. In germline, CDR1 is SGHRS, CDR2 YFSETQ. DNA for the CDR3: TGCGCCAGCAGCGATCAGGGGACGAACACTGAAGCTTTCTTT. Translated, it gives CASSDQGTNTEAFF.

This clone was observed once. The chain carries TRBV18 and TRBJ1-3; D is ambiguous. Germline assignment: CDR1 KGHSH and CDR2 LQKENI. The CDR3 sequence is 14 residues long. Trimming took 3 bases from V and 4 from J, leaving 10 bases between them. CDR3 amino acids: CASSPMRSGNTIYF. The CDR3 DNA reads as TGTGCCAGCTCACCCATGAGGTCCGGAAACACCATATATTTT. Full variable domain (outside the CDR3, taken from reference TRBV18 and TRBJ1-3): NAGVMQNPRHLVRRRGQEARLRCSPMKGHSHVYWYRQLPEEGLKFMVYLQKENIIDESGMPKERFSAEFPKEGPSILRIQQVVRGDSAAYFCASSPMRSGNTIYFGEGSWLTVV.

J is TRBJ2-1 and V is TRBV6-6; 9 bases map to TRBD1. Per the germline V gene, CDR1 is MNHNY and CDR2 is SVGAGI (reference sequence). Trimming at V came to 6 bases and at J to 2 bases, leaving 5 bases not matched to a gene. This CDR3 is built from 15 residues. For the CDR3, the DNA is TGTGCCAGCAGGAAACAGGGGGCTGCCTACAATGAGCAGTTCTTC. Protein product: CASRKQGAAYNEQFF.

The V and J genes are TRBV6-5 and TRBJ1-1; 9 bases agree with TRBD1. CDR3 length equals 13 residues. Germline V gene data show CDR1 as MNHEY and CDR2 as SVGAGI. The V gene end was trimmed by 6 bases and the J gene end by 6 bases; junction bases not matched to a gene: 5. CDR3 sequence (DNA): TGTGCCAGCAGGGGACAGGGATTCTCTGAAGCTTTCTTT. This gives the protein CASRGQGFSEAFF.

This chain links TRBV7-9 with TRBJ1-5; D is possibly TRBD1 (5 bases). Germline V gene lookup returns CDR1 SEHNR and CDR2 FQNEAQ (reference sequence). Between the trimmed V and J ends, which lost 1 base and 3 bases, there was a span of 10 bases. There are 15 residues in the CDR3. The CDR3 spells CASSLGQGLNQPQHF. In nucleotides, the CDR3 is TGTGCCAGCAGCTTAGGGCAGGGCCTCAATCAGCCCCAGCATTTT. The complete variable domain, with remaining parts taken from reference TRBV7-9 and TRBJ1-5, reads DTGVSQNPRHKITKRGQNVTFRCDPISEHNRLYWYRQTLGQGPEFLTYFQNEAQLEKSRLLSDRFSAERPKGSFSTLEIQRTEQGDSAMYLCASSLGQGLNQPQHFGDGTRLSIL.

This clone was detected once. The chain has TRBV6-5 and TRBJ1-1; D unclear. Germline V gene sequence: CDR1 MNHEY, CDR2 SVGAGI. With 0 bases removed from V and 7 bases from J, the gap between germline ends came to 6 bases. CDR3 size: 12 residues. CDR3 amino acids: CASSYSAGEAFF. DNA of the CDR3: TGTGCCAGCAGTTACTCAGCAGGTGAAGCTTTCTTT.

V and J are TRBV4-3 and TRBJ2-5; TRBD2 agrees at 9 bases. This CDR3 is 15 amino acids long. The V gene end was trimmed by 4 bases and the J gene end by 5 bases; junction bases not matched to a gene: 8. CDR1 and CDR2 (germline): LGHNA, YSLEER. CDR3 loop: CASSLTLAGAETQYF. CDR3 bases: TGCGCCAGCAGCCTGACCTTAGCGGGGGCTGAGACCCAGTACTTC.

The chain joins TRBV6-1 to TRBJ1-6, with a weak D call TRBD1 (6 bases). The CDR3 has 16 residues. V was trimmed by 1 base and J by 9 bases, leaving 16 bases between them. Per the germline V gene, CDR1 is MNHNS and CDR2 is SASEGT. This CDR3 reads CASSEVMGAGASPLHF. The CDR3 DNA is TGTGCCAGCAGTGAAGTAATGGGGGCCGGGGCTTCACCCCTCCACTTT.

Concerning this clone: This specimen includes other DNA sequences encoding the same CDR3. The chain combines TRBV3-1 (or the pseudogene TRBV3-2) with TRBJ1-5; tentative D call: TRBD1 (5 bases). The V and J ends lost 1 base and 6 bases respectively, with 7 bases between them. CDR1 and CDR2 (germline): LGHDT, YNNKEL (reference sequence). The CDR3 has 13 amino acids. Written as DNA, the CDR3 is TGTGCCAGCAGCCAAGGGGGGGGTCAGCCCCAGCATTTT. This sequence encodes CASSQGGGQPQHF.

This clone has only one observation. This rearrangement joins TRBV5-5 to TRBJ1-2, with D unclear. Deletions cut 6 bases from V and 2 bases from J, with 11 bases between. The CDR3 is 13 amino acids. The germline V gene has CDR1 SGHKS and CDR2 YYEKEE (reference sequence). The CDR3 DNA sequence: TGTGCCAGCACCGGAGACGGGAACTATGGCTACACCTTC. As protein: CASTGDGNYGYTF.